Given below is one T cell receptor (beta chain) in context. The antigen is not known. The CDR3 length is 16 residues. The V end was cut by 3 bases, the J end by 0 bases, with 13 bases between. The germline V gene encodes CDR1 SGDLS and CDR2 YYNGEE. The data were taken from a study of OX40 agonist ivuxolimab in advanced cancers. For the study at large: Patients in the trial were receiving intravenous ivuxolimab every 2 weeks, at doses of 0.01 to 10 mg/kg. Partial responses occurred in three patients (one hepatocellular carcinoma, two cutaneous melanoma).

The table came from immunoSEQ multiplex PCR; TCRdb's copy has only in-frame clones and leaves some out. The sample records tens of thousands of clones, roughly four fifths being singletons. Study-level points and caveats: Fewer expanded clones were found on average in CD4+ than in CD8+ T cells. CD4+ and CD8+ blood T cells expanded clonally by week 6 at 0.1 to 3.0 mg/kg.

The sequenced sample was CD4+ or CD8+ T cells sorted from blood, obtained in a trial of the OX40 agonist ivuxolimab. This clonotype originated in an adult with an advanced solid tumor such as melanoma, head and neck, liver or kidney cancer. The J gene is TRBJ2-1, the V gene TRBV9; D remains ambiguous. CDR3 sequence reads: CASSAQAGSSYNEQFF. In nucleotides, the CDR3 is TGTGCCAGCAGCGCCCAGGCAGGAAGCTCCTACAATGAGCAGTTCTTC.